The rows below give T cell receptor beta chains drawn from one sample of a study of blood T cell repertoires in COVID-19. Assay: immunoSEQ multiplex PCR; the TCRdb copy retains only in-frame clones and omits some. The top ten clones hold approximately 2.1% of a sample with around 200,000 clones, 75% to 90% of them seen once. The sequencing input was PBMCs or T cells enriched from blood (not recorded which). Receptors were obtained from a woman in her thirties or forties with acute COVID-19. Both conserved end residues are part of each CDR3. Each record gives: clone size, V gene, D gene, CDR3 protein. D genes are given only for firm matches. Clone sizes are given selectively: once, few, many, or a class where the clone is expanded.

.,TRBV2,.,CASRPNPGNTEAFF
once,TRBV6-2/TRBV6-3,.,CASSTLGLGSGNTIYF
.,TRBV18,TRBD2,CASSPRVGGQETQYF
.,TRBV6-5,TRBD2,CASSRAGRGQETQYF
once,TRBV13,.,CASSFSGSTDTQYF
.,TRBV5-5,TRBD1,CASSLWTGNTGELFF
once,TRBV27,TRBD2,CASSYSRVSGGRGDTQYF
.,TRBV28,TRBD2,CASPEAGAGANVLTF
.,TRBV4-2,.,CASSQDLLRGGVGGYTF
once,TRBV15,.,CATSRDFDQPQHF
few,TRBV5-1,TRBD2,CASSLPGTSGYNEQFF
.,TRBV3-1/TRBV3-2,TRBD2,CASSTGLAGGWYNEQFF
.,TRBV5-1,TRBD2,CASSRPGRVNEQFF
.,TRBV7-9,TRBD2,CASSLQRGGTSYSYNEQFF
.,TRBV3-1/TRBV3-2,.,CASSNGGGAYNEQFF
.,TRBV27,.,CASSLSGGSPLHF
.,TRBV7-3,TRBD1,CASSLGQWSYNEQFF